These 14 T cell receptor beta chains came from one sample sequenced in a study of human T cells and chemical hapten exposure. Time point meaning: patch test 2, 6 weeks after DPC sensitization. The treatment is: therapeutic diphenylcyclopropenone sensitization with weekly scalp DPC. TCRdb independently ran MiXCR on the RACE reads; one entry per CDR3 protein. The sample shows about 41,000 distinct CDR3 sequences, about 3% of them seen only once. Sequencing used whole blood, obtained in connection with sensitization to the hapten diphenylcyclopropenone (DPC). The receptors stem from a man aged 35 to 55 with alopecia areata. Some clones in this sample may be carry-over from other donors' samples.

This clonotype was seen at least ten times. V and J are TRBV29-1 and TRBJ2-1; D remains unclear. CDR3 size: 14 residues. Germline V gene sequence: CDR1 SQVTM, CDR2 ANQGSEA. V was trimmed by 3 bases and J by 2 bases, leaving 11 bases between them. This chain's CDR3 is CSVEPEYTYNEQFF. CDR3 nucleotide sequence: TGCAGCGTTGAGCCGGAATACACCTACAATGAGCAGTTCTTC.

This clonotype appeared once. The DNA for the CDR3 is TGTGCCAGCAGTCTAAAGAGGGACAGCCAGCCCCAGCATTTT. Residues: CASSLKRDSQPQHF. The rearrangement uses TRBV2 and TRBJ1-5, with 7 bases fitting TRBD1. V lost 5 bases and J lost 7; bases outside the gene matches: 8. This CDR3 has 14 residues. The V gene's germline CDR1 is SNHLY and CDR2 FYNNEI.

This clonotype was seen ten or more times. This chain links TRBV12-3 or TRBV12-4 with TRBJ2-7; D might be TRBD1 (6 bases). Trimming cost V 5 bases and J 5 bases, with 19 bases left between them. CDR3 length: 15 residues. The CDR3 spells CASSPTGLSIHEQYF. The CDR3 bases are TGTGCCAGCAGTCCAACAGGGCTTAGCATCCACGAGCAGTACTTC.

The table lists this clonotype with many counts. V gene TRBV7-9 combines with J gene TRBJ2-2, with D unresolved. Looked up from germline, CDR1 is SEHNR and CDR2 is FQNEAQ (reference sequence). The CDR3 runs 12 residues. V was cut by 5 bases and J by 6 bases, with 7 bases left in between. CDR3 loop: CASSPLPGELFF. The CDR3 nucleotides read TGTGCCAGCAGCCCCCTCCCCGGGGAGCTGTTTTTT.

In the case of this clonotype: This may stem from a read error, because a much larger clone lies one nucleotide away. Written as DNA, the CDR3 is TGTGCCAGCTCCTCCAAGGCCGACACAGATACGCAGTATTTT. Amino acids: CASSSKADTDTQYF. The V gene is TRBV5-6, the J gene TRBJ2-3; D remains ambiguous. V shed 7 bases and J shed 2 bases, with 14 bases lying between them. Per the germline V gene, CDR1 is SGHDT and CDR2 is YYEEEE. The length of the CDR3 is 14 residues.

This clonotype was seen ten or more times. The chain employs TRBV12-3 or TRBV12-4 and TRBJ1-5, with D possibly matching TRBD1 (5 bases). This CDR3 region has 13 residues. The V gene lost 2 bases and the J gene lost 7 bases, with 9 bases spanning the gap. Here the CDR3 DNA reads TGTGCCAGCAGTTTACCAGGGCGCCAGCCCCAGCATTTT. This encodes CASSLPGRQPQHF.

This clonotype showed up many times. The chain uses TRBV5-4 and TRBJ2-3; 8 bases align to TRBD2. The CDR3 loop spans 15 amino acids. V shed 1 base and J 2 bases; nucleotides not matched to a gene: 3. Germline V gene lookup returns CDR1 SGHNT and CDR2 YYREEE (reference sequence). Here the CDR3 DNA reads TGTGCCAGCAGCTTGAATAGCGGGATCACAGATACGCAGTATTTT. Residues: CASSLNSGITDTQYF.

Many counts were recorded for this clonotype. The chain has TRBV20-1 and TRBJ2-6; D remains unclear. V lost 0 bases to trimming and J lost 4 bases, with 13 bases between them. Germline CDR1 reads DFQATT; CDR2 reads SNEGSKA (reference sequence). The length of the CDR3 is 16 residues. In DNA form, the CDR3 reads TGCAGTGCTAGAGATCCTGCAGGCCGGGGGGCCAACGTCCTGACTTTC. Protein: CSARDPAGRGANVLTF.

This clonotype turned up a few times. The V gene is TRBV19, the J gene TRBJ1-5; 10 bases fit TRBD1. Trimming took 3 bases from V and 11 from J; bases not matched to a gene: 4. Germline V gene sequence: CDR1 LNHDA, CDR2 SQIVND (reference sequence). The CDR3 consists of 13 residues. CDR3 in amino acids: CASSIEGTGAQHF. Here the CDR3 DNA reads TGTGCCAGTAGTATCGAAGGGACAGGGGCCCAGCATTTT.

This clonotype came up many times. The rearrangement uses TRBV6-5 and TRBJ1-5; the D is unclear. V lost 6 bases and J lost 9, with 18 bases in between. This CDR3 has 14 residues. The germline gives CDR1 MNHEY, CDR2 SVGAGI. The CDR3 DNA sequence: TGTGCCAGCAGCTACGAGCCGGCTTCCTCGCCCCAGCATTTT. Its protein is CASSYEPASSPQHF.

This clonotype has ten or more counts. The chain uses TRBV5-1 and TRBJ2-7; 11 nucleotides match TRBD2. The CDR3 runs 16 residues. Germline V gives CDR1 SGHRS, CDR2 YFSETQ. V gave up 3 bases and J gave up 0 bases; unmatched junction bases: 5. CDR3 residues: CASSSTGTSGSYEQYF. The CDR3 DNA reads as TGCGCCAGCAGCTCTACCGGGACTAGCGGCTCCTACGAGCAGTACTTC.

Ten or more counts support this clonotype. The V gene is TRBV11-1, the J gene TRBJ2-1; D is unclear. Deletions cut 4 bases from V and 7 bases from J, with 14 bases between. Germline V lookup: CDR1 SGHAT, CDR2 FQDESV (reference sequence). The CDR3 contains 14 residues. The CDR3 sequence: CASSSRSRWNEQFF. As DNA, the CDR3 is TGTGCCAGCAGCTCGAGGTCTAGGTGGAATGAGCAGTTCTTC.

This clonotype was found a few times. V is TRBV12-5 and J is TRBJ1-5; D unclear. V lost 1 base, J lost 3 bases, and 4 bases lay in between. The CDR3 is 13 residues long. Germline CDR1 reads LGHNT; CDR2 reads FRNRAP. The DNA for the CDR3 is TGTGCTAGTGGTTTGGAGATCAATCAGCCCCAGCATTTT. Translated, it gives CASGLEINQPQHF. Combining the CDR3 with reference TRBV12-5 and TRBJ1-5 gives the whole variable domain DARVTQTPRHKVTEMGQEVTMRCQPILGHNTVFWYRQTMMQGLELLAYFRNRAPLDDSGMPKDRFSAEMPDATLATLKIQPSEPRDSAVYFCASGLEINQPQHFGDGTRLSIL.

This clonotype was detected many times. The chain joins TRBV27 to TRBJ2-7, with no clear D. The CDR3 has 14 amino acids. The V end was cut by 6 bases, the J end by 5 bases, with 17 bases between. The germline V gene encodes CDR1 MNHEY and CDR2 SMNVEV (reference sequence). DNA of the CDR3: TGTGCCAGCAGCATCCTCCCGGCCGCCGACGAGCAGTACTTC. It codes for CASSILPAADEQYF.